The text below deals with one T cell receptor (beta chain). This specimen belongs to a study of T cell responses to AZD1222 COVID-19 vaccine. Study context: Combined were second doses at about 4 or about 12 weeks.

This CDR3 is built from 15 residues. With 0 bases clipped from V and 4 bases from J, the junction kept 5 bases outside the gene matches. Germline CDR1 LGHDT, CDR2 YNNKEL (reference sequence). Profiled with immunoSEQ multiplex PCR; TCRdb holds only in-frame clones, not every one. In the table there are 150,000 to 200,000 clones, about 94% of which are singletons. The clonotype was recovered from an adult in good health. The sample was peripheral blood, taken on day 0 of AZD1222 vaccination. The J gene is TRBJ2-7, the V gene TRBV3-1 (or the pseudogene TRBV3-2); 8 bases are a match to TRBD2. The CDR3 region is CASSQDSREVYEQYF. CDR3 sequence (DNA): TGTGCCAGCAGCCAAGACTCGCGGGAGGTATACGAGCAGTACTTC.